The following is a T cell receptor (beta chain) sequence with its context. Germline V gene data show CDR1 as SGDLS and CDR2 as YYNGEE. CDR3 length: 16 amino acids. The trim removed 3 bases at V and 2 bases at J, leaving 6 bases unmatched. This sample was taken from a study of cytomegalovirus exposure and HLA in healthy donors. The protocol was immunoSEQ multiplex PCR, while the TCRdb copy is restricted to in-frame clones and leaves out a portion. Among about 73,000 clones listed, over 85% were seen once. Sequenced: PBMCs. The chain uses TRBV9 and TRBJ2-1, with 9 bases lining up with TRBD2. The source is a woman aged 18 to 35 in good health and CMV-seropositive. This CDR3 reads CASSATGLATYNEQFF. For the CDR3, the DNA is TGTGCCAGCAGCGCCACAGGACTAGCGACCTACAATGAGCAGTTCTTC. The full variable domain, completed using reference TRBV9 and TRBJ2-1, is DSGVTQTPKHLITATGQRVTLRCSPRSGDLSVYWYQQSLDQGLQFLIQYYNGEERAKGNILERFSAQQFPDLHSELNLSSLELGDSALYFCASSATGLATYNEQFFGPGTRLTVL.